This TCR beta chain derives from a study of early T cells in non-severe SARS-CoV-2 infection. Study overall: Chains were unpaired, as sequencing was done on bulk RNA from unsorted whole blood. Whole-study results and caveats: Private and CD4 specificities were missed by VDJdb matching, which favored anti-spike CD8 responses.

Unique molecular identifier tags were affixed to discrete cDNA molecules. TCRdb analysed the 5' RACE reads with MiXCR anew, one entry per CDR3 protein. This table holds 63,000 or so distinct CDR3 sequences, over 9.5% found once. This clonotype was seen a few times. Its antigen is currently unknown. Germline V lookup: CDR1 MNHNY, CDR2 SVGAGI (reference sequence). This CDR3 region has 14 residues. Unmatched junction bases numbered 5, after V lost 7 bases and J lost 6 bases. V and J are TRBV6-6 and TRBJ2-1; 11 positions agree with TRBD2. The TCR was taken from an adult who was a healthcare worker with PCR-confirmed SARS-CoV-2 infection or an uninfected control (not recorded which). Sample: whole blood, taken at baseline. The CDR3 DNA reads as TGTGCCAGCACGGGACTAGCGGTGGGCAATGAGCAGTTCTTC. This translates into CASTGLAVGNEQFF.